Each of the 10 T cell receptor beta chains below was sequenced from the same sample in a study of beta chain features in type 1 diabetes. The sequenced template was cDNA made from the entire isolated RNA. Measured with immunoSEQ multiplex PCR; TCRdb has only the in-frame clones, and not every one. Of tens of thousands of clones listed, under 35% were seen once; the top ten hold roughly 0.45%. The specimen was stem cell memory CD4+ T cells from blood. The receptors originated from a woman between 18 and 29 years old in good health.

The V gene is TRBV5-1, the J gene TRBJ1-1, with TRBD1 identical over 8 bases. The germline V gene encodes CDR1 SGHRS and CDR2 YFSETQ. The CDR3 runs to 15 residues. V lost 2 bases and J lost 3; bases outside the gene matches: 6. CDR3 amino acids: CASSFQGAGDTEAFF. CDR3 coding DNA: TGCGCCAGCAGCTTCCAGGGGGCAGGGGACACTGAAGCTTTCTTT.

The sample holds a few counts of this clone. The rearrangement joins TRBV7-8 to TRBJ2-3; 8 nucleotides line up with TRBD2. The trim removed 8 bases at V and 4 bases at J, leaving 20 bases unmatched. Germline assignment: CDR1 SGHVS and CDR2 FQNEAQ. The CDR3 sequence is 18 residues long. In nucleotides, the CDR3 is TGTGCCAGCCGGGGGGGAATTGGGGGAGTTGGGAGGGCAGATACGCAGTATTTT. It translates to CASRGGIGGVGRADTQYF.

This clone was counted a few times. CDR3 coding DNA: TGTGCCAGCAGCTTAGGGCAGGCGAGGGGGCTTTACAATGAGCAGTTCTTC. Its translation is CASSLGQARGLYNEQFF. The chain is built from TRBV7-6 and TRBJ2-1; 7 bases line up with TRBD1. The germline V gene encodes CDR1 SGHVS and CDR2 FNYEAQ. CDR3 length: 17 residues. Trimming removed 1 base from V and 4 bases from J; junction bases left unmatched: 10.

This clone showed up just a few times. The V call is TRBV7-9, the J call TRBJ2-5; the match to TRBD2 covers 11 bases. V gave up 5 bases and J gave up 5 bases; unmatched junction bases: 13. There are 17 residues in the CDR3. Germline assignment: CDR1 SEHNR and CDR2 FQNEAQ (reference sequence). CDR3 protein: CASSPSPGLAAWETQYF. CDR3 bases: TGTGCCAGCAGCCCTTCCCCGGGACTAGCGGCGTGGGAGACCCAGTACTTC.

The V call is TRBV12-5, the J call TRBJ1-1, with 11 bases fitting TRBD1. CDR1 and CDR2 (germline): LGHNT, FRNRAP. The trim removed 5 bases at V and 5 bases at J, leaving 10 bases unmatched. This CDR3 comprises 16 residues. The CDR3 DNA sequence: TGTGCTAGTGGTACTGGACAGGGGGCAGGGAGAACTGAAGCTTTCTTT. It encodes CASGTGQGAGRTEAFF.

This clone was seen only a few times. The rearrangement joins TRBV5-1 to TRBJ1-2, with 7 bases aligning to TRBD1. From germline, CDR1 is SGHRS and CDR2 YFSETQ. Losses at the gene ends were 1 base for V and 8 bases for J; bases not matched to a gene: 8. The CDR3 is made up of 14 amino acids. CDR3 sequence reads: CASSLIAGGQGYTF. CDR3 coding DNA: TGCGCCAGCAGCTTGATAGCAGGGGGACAAGGCTACACCTTC.

This clone was seen a few times. V usage is TRBV29-1 and J usage is TRBJ2-2; TRBD1 agrees at 9 bases. J gave up 4 bases and V 7 bases, and 4 bases lay outside the gene matches. Germline V gene data show CDR1 as SQVTM and CDR2 as ANQGSEA. The length of the CDR3 is 13 residues. CDR3 sequence: CSARDRVTGELFF. Here the CDR3 DNA reads TGCAGCGCTAGGGACAGGGTCACCGGGGAGCTGTTTTTT.

V is TRBV5-1 and J is TRBJ1-2, with no clear D. The CDR3 extends over 13 amino acids. V was clipped by 4 bases and J by 8 bases, with 15 bases between them. Germline CDR1 SGHRS, CDR2 YFSETQ. CDR3 nucleotides: TGCGCCAGCAGCCCGGACTGGATTTGGGGCTACACCTTC. As protein: CASSPDWIWGYTF.

The genes are TRBV5-1 and TRBJ2-7; TRBD1 is a possible D gene (7 bases). Deletions cut 4 bases from V and 0 bases from J, with 14 bases between. The CDR3 runs 15 residues. Germline lookup yields CDR1 SGHRS and CDR2 YFSETQ. This CDR3 is CASSAGQTASYEQYF. The CDR3 DNA follows: TGCGCCAGCAGCGCGGGACAGACCGCCTCCTACGAGCAGTACTTC.

The J gene is TRBJ1-1, the V gene TRBV6-5; 10 nucleotides align to TRBD1. The germline V gene has CDR1 MNHEY and CDR2 SVGAGI. This CDR3 comprises 15 residues. V gave up 6 bases and J gave up 7 bases; unmatched junction bases: 11. CDR3: CASSLKTTGGFEAFF. The DNA for the CDR3 is TGTGCCAGCAGCCTCAAGACGACAGGGGGCTTTGAAGCTTTCTTT.